The T cell receptor beta chain under discussion was sequenced for a study of blood T cell repertoires in COVID-19. Overall study: The samples span acute and convalescent COVID-19 from the United States, Italy and Spain. PBMCs, B-cell-depleted T cells, or T cells were the source of the cDNA or gDNA that made up the material.

Germline V lookup: CDR1 KGHSH, CDR2 LQKENI. The CDR3 is 14 amino acids. With 0 bases clipped from V and 2 bases from J, the junction kept 1 base outside the gene matches. Original analysis: Reference gene primer amplification in the assay estimated nucleated cell counts. Here immunoSEQ multiplex PCR was the method, and the copy in TCRdb shows in-frame clones only, minus some. V and J calls and clone size come straight from that table; D and trimming were deduced from the DNA. The sample lists some 240,000 clones, around 83% occurring once. The V call is TRBV18, the J call TRBJ2-7; TRBD1 aligns across 7 bases. Source material: peripheral blood. The clonotype comes from a woman of 80 years or more with acute or convalescent COVID-19. CDR3 coding DNA: TGTGCCAGCTCACCACCAGGGGGCCCCTACGAGCAGTACTTC. Amino acid sequence: CASSPPGGPYEQYF.